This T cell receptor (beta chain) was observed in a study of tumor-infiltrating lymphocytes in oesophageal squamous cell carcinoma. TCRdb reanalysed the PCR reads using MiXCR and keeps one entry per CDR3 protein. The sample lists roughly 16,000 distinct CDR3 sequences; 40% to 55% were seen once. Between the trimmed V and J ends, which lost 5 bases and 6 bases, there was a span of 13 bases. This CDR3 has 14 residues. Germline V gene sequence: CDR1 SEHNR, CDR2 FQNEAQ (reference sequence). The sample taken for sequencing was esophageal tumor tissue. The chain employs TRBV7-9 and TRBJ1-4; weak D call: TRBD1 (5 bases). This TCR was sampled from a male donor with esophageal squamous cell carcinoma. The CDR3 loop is CASSQGGAHEKLFF. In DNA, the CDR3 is TGTGCCAGCAGCCAAGGAGGGGCTCATGAAAAACTGTTTTTT.